This is a list of T cell receptor beta chains from one sample in a study of CD8 T cells in ankylosing spondylitis. Each CDR3 protein is one row after TCRdb ran MiXCR on the 5' RACE reads. The sample lists about 150,000 distinct CDR3 sequences, under 45% seen once, with roughly 15% in the top ten. Source material: synovial fluid, either unsorted or a sorted T cell fraction (not recorded which). These TCRs come from a male donor with ankylosing spondylitis. Both conserved end residues are part of each CDR3. The order of the fields is D gene, V gene, J gene, clone size, CDR3 protein, CDR3 DNA. The D gene is left open where the match is weak. Some rows have no size entry. The others give once, few or many, or a class for an expanded clone.

-	TRBV12-3/TRBV12-4	TRBJ1-2	-	CASSGTEYGYTF	TGTGCCAGCAGTGGGACGGAGTATGGCTACACCTTC
-	TRBV29-1	TRBJ2-1	-	CSVTPEGKPNNEQFF	TGCAGCGTCACCCCCGAGGGCAAGCCGAACAATGAGCAGTTCTTC
-	TRBV7-9	TRBJ2-5	once	CASSFLGAETQYF	TGTGCCAGCAGCTTTTTAGGCGCGGAGACCCAGTACTTC
-	TRBV12-3/TRBV12-4	TRBJ2-1	-	CASSWGSINEQFF	TGTGCCAGCAGTTGGGGGTCGATTAATGAGCAGTTCTTC
-	TRBV5-5	TRBJ1-1	many	CASSLYRNTEAFF	TGTGCCAGCAGCTTGTACAGGAACACTGAAGCTTTCTTT
-	TRBV19	TRBJ2-1	-	CASSIVDRSYNEQFF	TGTGCCAGTAGTATCGTGGACCGCTCCTACAATGAGCAGTTCTTC
TRBD2	TRBV6-4	TRBJ2-1	once	CASSDKAGGHNEQFF	TGTGCCAGCAGTGACAAGGCGGGAGGCCACAATGAGCAGTTCTTC
-	TRBV19	TRBJ1-1	-	CASSPHLVEWESTEAFF	TGTGCCAGTAGTCCTCACTTGGTAGAGTGGGAGTCCACTGAAGCTTTCTTT
TRBD1	TRBV29-1	TRBJ2-1	-	CSVRDSTYNEQFF	TGCAGCGTAAGGGACAGTACCTACAATGAGCAGTTCTTC
TRBD1	TRBV11-2	TRBJ1-5	few	CASSWTGGPRMSNQPQHF	TGTGCCAGCAGCTGGACAGGGGGCCCCCGGATGAGCAATCAGCCCCAGCATTTT
-	TRBV12-3/TRBV12-4	TRBJ2-1	-	CASSLTQGRDEQFF	TGTGCCAGCAGTTTAACCCAGGGGAGGGATGAGCAGTTCTTC
-	TRBV20-1	TRBJ2-5	-	CSVGDWQETQYF	TGCAGTGTCGGAGACTGGCAAGAGACCCAGTACTTC
-	TRBV28	TRBJ2-7	-	CASSLLQVSSYEQYF	TGTGCCAGCAGTTTACTCCAAGTTTCCTCCTACGAGCAGTACTTC
-	TRBV11-1	TRBJ1-1	-	CASSLVKGRGVAYTEAFF	TGTGCCAGCAGCTTAGTTAAAGGTCGAGGTGTTGCCTACACTGAAGCTTTCTTT
TRBD2	TRBV2	TRBJ2-7	medium-sized	CASIPGLAGESSYEQYF	TGTGCCAGTATCCCGGGACTAGCAGGAGAATCCTCCTACGAGCAGTACTTC
-	TRBV5-1	TRBJ1-1	-	CASSPWGPNTEAFF	TGCGCCAGCAGCCCCTGGGGACCGAACACTGAAGCTTTCTTT
-	TRBV28	TRBJ1-2	many	CASSWPLGVRDGYTF	TGTGCCAGCAGTTGGCCCTTGGGCGTAAGAGATGGCTACACCTTC
TRBD2	TRBV5-1	TRBJ2-1	-	CASSFRGRKNEQFF	TGCGCCAGCAGCTTCCGCGGGAGGAAAAATGAGCAGTTCTTC
TRBD2	TRBV28	TRBJ2-1	-	CASSLLAAYNEQFF	TGTGCCAGCAGTTTACTAGCGGCATACAATGAGCAGTTCTTC
-	TRBV4-1	TRBJ2-7	few	CASSQRSTGNHEQYF	TGCGCCAGCAGCCAAAGGAGTACAGGGAACCACGAGCAGTACTTC
-	TRBV18	TRBJ2-2	-	CASSPRQGCVTGELFF	TGTGCCAGCTCACCACGTCAGGGCTGCGTCACCGGGGAGCTGTTTTTT
TRBD1	TRBV7-9	TRBJ2-7	-	CASSDAGGRDEQYF	TGTGCCAGCAGCGATGCAGGGGGCAGGGACGAGCAGTACTTC
TRBD2	TRBV20-1	TRBJ2-3	many	CSARSTSEYTDTQYF	TGCAGTGCTAGGTCGACTAGCGAATACACAGATACGCAGTATTTT
-	TRBV6-2/TRBV6-3	TRBJ2-7	few	CASSTSRDGTYEQYF	TGTGCCAGCAGTACTTCCCGGGACGGGACCTACGAGCAGTACTTC
-	TRBV19	TRBJ2-6	-	CASRPYYSTEGSGANVLTF	TGTGCCAGTAGACCATACTACTCCACAGAGGGGAGTGGGGCCAACGTCCTGACTTTC
-	TRBV5-1	TRBJ1-5	-	CASSATGRGQPQHF	TGCGCCAGCAGCGCAACAGGGAGAGGTCAGCCCCAGCATTTT
-	TRBV19	TRBJ2-7	-	CASSPLEGQIYEQYF	TGTGCCAGTAGCCCTTTGGAGGGACAGATCTACGAGCAGTACTTC
-	TRBV2	TRBJ2-7	-	CASRILASSEQYF	TGTGCCAGCAGAATCCTTGCCTCGAGCGAGCAGTACTTC
-	TRBV7-9	TRBJ1-2	few	CASSFTGTLGYTF	TGTGCCAGCAGCTTCACAGGGACGTTAGGCTACACCTTC
-	TRBV24-1	TRBJ2-1	medium-sized	CATSPSQMTDLGNEQFF	TGTGCCACCAGTCCCTCCCAAATGACGGATTTGGGCAATGAGCAGTTCTTC
-	TRBV19	TRBJ1-1	-	CASSISITPNTEAFF	TGTGCCAGTAGTATTTCAATTACACCGAACACTGAAGCTTTCTTT
TRBD1	TRBV5-1	TRBJ2-3	-	CASSWAAWTGSTDTQYF	TGCGCCAGCAGCTGGGCAGCCTGGACAGGGAGCACAGATACGCAGTATTTT
-	TRBV4-2	TRBJ1-5	few	CASSQELPQPQHF	TGTGCCAGCAGCCAAGAGCTTCCTCAGCCCCAGCATTTT
-	TRBV27	TRBJ2-7	-	CASSFSSRHYEQYF	TGTGCCAGCAGTTTTTCTTCTCGTCACTACGAGCAGTACTTC
-	TRBV12-3/TRBV12-4	TRBJ2-1	-	CASSLDTAPNEQFF	TGTGCCAGCAGTTTAGACACGGCCCCAAATGAGCAGTTCTTC
-	TRBV10-3	TRBJ2-3	many	CAIKDNIRGPSTDTQYF	TGTGCCATCAAGGATAATATTAGGGGCCCCAGCACAGATACGCAGTATTTT
-	TRBV29-1	TRBJ2-1	-	CSVVVRRGQFF	TGCAGCGTTGTTGTGCGGAGAGGACAGTTCTTC
TRBD2	TRBV27	TRBJ2-1	-	CASGLAGDSYNEQFF	TGTGCCAGCGGGCTAGCGGGGGACTCCTACAATGAGCAGTTCTTC
TRBD1	TRBV5-6	TRBJ2-7	many	CASSFGTAYEQYF	TGTGCCAGCAGCTTTGGGACAGCCTACGAGCAGTACTTC
TRBD2	TRBV6-1	TRBJ2-1	medium-sized	CASSETPGAGADEQFF	TGTGCCAGCAGTGAAACACCAGGAGCGGGAGCTGATGAGCAGTTCTTC
-	TRBV29-1	TRBJ2-7	many	CSVEGGSGSYEQYF	TGCAGCGTTGAGGGCGGCTCAGGTTCCTACGAGCAGTACTTC
TRBD2	TRBV29-1	TRBJ2-7	-	CSVESTSGGDSYEQYF	TGCAGCGTTGAATCGACTAGCGGGGGGGACTCCTACGAGCAGTACTTC
-	TRBV11-2	TRBJ2-2	-	CASSSTAPRDSGRGIPGELFF	TGTGCCAGCAGCTCGACCGCACCCAGGGATAGCGGAAGAGGCATACCCGGGGAGCTGTTTTTT
TRBD1	TRBV12-3/TRBV12-4	TRBJ1-4	-	CASSGQGVEKLFF	TGTGCCAGCAGTGGACAGGGAGTTGAAAAACTGTTTTTT
-	TRBV7-9	TRBJ2-7	few	CASSLGGGPYEQYF	TGTGCCAGCAGCTTAGGTGGCGGGCCCTACGAGCAGTACTTC
TRBD1	TRBV10-3	TRBJ2-7	few	CAISESTDRDEQYF	TGTGCCATCAGTGAGTCCACCGACAGGGACGAGCAGTACTTC
TRBD2	TRBV11-2	TRBJ2-1	-	CASSFPPERGNYNEQFF	TGTGCCAGCAGCTTTCCCCCCGAGCGGGGGAACTACAATGAGCAGTTCTTC
TRBD2	TRBV28	TRBJ2-7	few	CASWGLAGGINEQYF	TGTGCCAGCTGGGGACTAGCGGGAGGTATCAACGAGCAGTACTTC
TRBD1	TRBV4-1	TRBJ1-6	few	CASSRDSLLYNSPLHF	TGCGCCAGCAGCCGGGACAGCCTCCTCTATAATTCACCCCTCCACTTT
TRBD1	TRBV12-3/TRBV12-4	TRBJ2-7	-	CASSLADGQGAYEQYF	TGTGCCAGCAGTTTAGCGGACGGACAGGGGGCCTACGAGCAGTACTTC
-	TRBV11-2	TRBJ2-3	-	CASSSVRGRRGETDTQYF	TGTGCCAGCAGCTCCGTCAGGGGCCGAAGGGGGGAAACAGATACGCAGTATTTT
-	TRBV7-9	TRBJ1-1	-	CASSLVQGKDLDTEAFF	TGTGCCAGCAGCTTAGTACAGGGAAAAGATCTTGACACTGAAGCTTTCTTT